The 30 T cell receptor beta chains presented below share a single source sample, sequenced in a study of cytomegalovirus exposure and HLA in healthy donors. It was with 60 Vbeta and 13 Jbeta primers that the PCR ran. The assay was immunoSEQ multiplex PCR, and TCRdb's table has in-frame clones only and misses some. The data hold about 160,000 clones, with approximately 77% observed a single time. The sequencing input was PBMCs. The receptors were gathered from a male donor in good health and CMV-seropositive.

A few counts support this clone. The chain carries TRBV4-1 and TRBJ1-2; maybe TRBD1 (5 bases). The CDR3 length is 13 residues. V was pared by 0 bases and J by 12 bases, with 14 bases between. Germline CDR1 and CDR2: MGHRA and YSYEKL. The CDR3 DNA is TGCGCCAGCAGCCAAGAAGGGGTCAGGGTTAACACCTTC. Protein: CASSQEGVRVNTF.

For the CDR3, the DNA is TGTGCCAGTAGTATCGGGGACAGTGGGGCTGAAAAACTGTTTTTT. The encoded protein is CASSIGDSGAEKLFF. This chain connects TRBV19 to TRBJ1-4; 7 positions match TRBD1. The V gene's germline CDR1 is LNHDA and CDR2 SQIVND (reference sequence). The junction had 8 bases not matched to a gene; V was cut back by 3 bases and J by 7 bases. This CDR3 is built from 15 residues.

The V gene is TRBV23-1, the J gene TRBJ1-5; the D is unclear. TRBV23-1 is labeled an ORF, and its function is uncertain. V lost 0 bases to trimming and J lost 4 bases, with 4 bases between them. The CDR3 covers 13 residues. This CDR3 reads CASSQSQNQPQHF. The CDR3 region has the DNA TGCGCCAGCAGTCAATCCCAAAATCAGCCCCAGCATTTT.

V usage is TRBV5-4 and J usage is TRBJ2-2; TRBD1 aligns across 8 bases. Germline V CDR1 and CDR2: SGHNT, YYREEE (reference sequence). The CDR3 is made up of 16 amino acids. V trimming: 4 bases; J trimming: 1 base; junction bases outside the gene matches: 6. CDR3 nucleotides: TGTGCCAGCAGCCCCCGGGGGACAGGGAACACCGGGGAGCTGTTTTTT. Its translation is CASSPRGTGNTGELFF.

This chain links TRBV19 with TRBJ1-3; D not certain. V was trimmed by 4 bases and J by 8 bases, leaving 6 bases between them. The germline V gene encodes CDR1 LNHDA and CDR2 SQIVND (reference sequence). This CDR3 has 11 residues. The CDR3 DNA reads as TGTGCCAGTAGTACTCCCTACACCATATATTTT. It yields the protein CASSTPYTIYF.

The V and J genes are TRBV11-2 and TRBJ1-2; the match to TRBD1 covers 9 bases. The trim removed 1 base at V and 7 bases at J, leaving 13 bases unmatched. The V gene's germline CDR1 is SGHAT and CDR2 FQNNGV. The CDR3 runs 17 residues. DNA of the CDR3: TGTGCCAGCAGCTTAGTGGCTGGGACAGGGCCAAGAGCTGGCTACACCTTC. Translating gives CASSLVAGTGPRAGYTF.

The chain recombines TRBV5-1 with TRBJ1-4; a possible D gene is TRBD1 (6 bases). V lost 4 bases to trimming and J lost 8 bases, with 24 bases between them. The CDR3 consists of 17 residues. Germline V gives CDR1 SGHRS, CDR2 YFSETQ. This CDR3 reads CASSPQLRDTRPEKLFF. The CDR3 nucleotides read TGCGCCAGCAGCCCCCAGCTCCGGGACACCCGTCCAGAAAAACTGTTTTTT.

The V gene is TRBV6-5, the J gene TRBJ1-1; 11 bases line up with TRBD1. The germline V gene encodes CDR1 MNHEY and CDR2 SVGAGI. V shed 4 bases and J 8 bases; nucleotides not matched to a gene: 3. The CDR3 consists of 13 residues. The DNA for the CDR3 is TGTGCCAGCAGTTCCGGGACAGGGGGAGAAGCTTTCTTT. It specifies CASSSGTGGEAFF.

The rearrangement links TRBV6-6 to TRBJ1-1; possible D gene TRBD1, 5 bases. The V and J ends lost 2 bases and 13 bases respectively, with 17 bases between them. The V gene's germline CDR1 is MNHNY and CDR2 SVGAGI (reference sequence). This CDR3 region has 13 residues. The CDR3 sequence is CASSYGRGHGSFF. In nucleotides, the CDR3 is TGTGCCAGCAGTTACGGAAGAGGACATGGTAGTTTCTTT.

The rearrangement uses TRBV29-1 and TRBJ1-1, with 7 positions matching TRBD1. The CDR3 extends over 13 amino acids. V lost 7 bases and J lost 5; bases outside the gene matches: 10. The germline CDR1 and CDR2 sequences are SQVTM and ANQGSEA. The CDR3 DNA sequence: TGCAGCGCTCACAGGGGCCGTGGAACTGAAGCTTTCTTT. Amino acid sequence: CSAHRGRGTEAFF.

The genes are TRBV7-2 and TRBJ2-7; 9 bases match TRBD1. There are 16 residues in the CDR3. From germline, CDR1 is SGHTA and CDR2 FQGNSA. Trimming cost V 2 bases and J 1 base; bases outside gene matches: 6. This chain's CDR3 is CASSLRTGTGSYEQYF. CDR3 sequence (DNA): TGTGCCAGCAGCTTACGAACCGGGACAGGGTCCTACGAGCAGTACTTC.

This chain uses TRBV7-9 with TRBJ1-1; 7 nucleotides agree with TRBD1. Germline CDR1 reads SEHNR; CDR2 reads FQNEAQ (reference sequence). The CDR3 runs 13 residues. V was clipped by 5 bases and J by 5 bases; unmatched bases: 5. The CDR3 spells CASSLRGDTEAFF. The CDR3 coding sequence is TGTGCCAGCAGCCTCAGGGGGGATACTGAAGCTTTCTTT. Looking up the rest from reference TRBV7-9 and TRBJ1-1 gives the full variable domain: DTGVSQNPRHKITKRGQNVTFRCDPISEHNRLYWYRQTLGQGPEFLTYFQNEAQLEKSRLLSDRFSAERPKGSFSTLEIQRTEQGDSAMYLCASSLRGDTEAFFGQGTRLTVV.

Worth noting for this clone: An end of the junction differs from the germline gene, which may be a read error. The CDR3 loop is CASSLVLAGGRETQYF. For the CDR3, the DNA is TGTGCCAGCAGTTTAGTCCTAGCGGGGGGGCGAGAGACCCAGTACTTC. This chain uses TRBV11-2 with TRBJ2-5, with TRBD2 matching 12 bases. Per the germline V gene, CDR1 is SGHAT and CDR2 is FQNNGV. The CDR3 has 16 residues.

The V call is TRBV4-1, the J call TRBJ2-3; TRBD1 aligns across 8 bases. Trimming cost V 4 bases and J 6 bases; bases outside gene matches: 0. The CDR3 is 12 residues long. Germline CDR1 and CDR2: MGHRA and YSYEKL. The CDR3: CASSRQGDTQYF. As DNA, the CDR3 is TGCGCCAGCAGCCGACAGGGGGATACGCAGTATTTT.

The V and J genes are TRBV11-2 and TRBJ2-7; D gene ambiguous. Germline values: CDR1 SGHAT, CDR2 FQNNGV. The CDR3 length is 12 residues. V was cut by 4 bases and J by 4 bases, with 8 bases left in between. The CDR3 region is CASSSTHYEQYF. CDR3 nucleotide sequence: TGTGCCAGCAGCTCTACCCATTACGAGCAGTACTTC.

This chain joins TRBV7-8 and TRBJ2-3; 8 bases agree with TRBD1. The germline CDR1 and CDR2 sequences are SGHVS and FQNEAQ. J lost 2 bases, V lost 4 bases, and 2 bases had no gene match. The CDR3 extends over 14 amino acids. CDR3 DNA sequence: TGTGCCAGCAGCTGGACAGGGAACACAGATACGCAGTATTTT. Its translation: CASSWTGNTDTQYF.

The V gene is TRBV4-1, the J gene TRBJ1-4, with D possibly TRBD1 on 5 matching bases. The CDR3 has 18 amino acids. V was trimmed by 3 bases and J by 0 bases, leaving 17 bases between them. CDR1 and CDR2 from the germline V gene are MGHRA and YSYEKL. The chain's CDR3 is CASSQPLDRGTTNEKLFF. The CDR3 coding sequence is TGCGCCAGCAGCCAGCCGTTAGACAGAGGAACAACTAATGAAAAACTGTTTTTT.

This clone was picked up one time. V is TRBV29-1 and J is TRBJ1-1; TRBD1 might be the D (6 bases). The CDR3 is made up of 15 amino acids. Trimming removed 2 bases from V and 4 bases from J, with 17 bases in between. The germline gives CDR1 SQVTM, CDR2 ANQGSEA. CDR3 sequence reads: CSVEREGVVSTEAFF. CDR3 nucleotides: TGCAGCGTTGAAAGGGAGGGGGTGGTGTCCACTGAAGCTTTCTTT.

The chain employs TRBV5-1 and TRBJ2-7; possible D gene TRBD2, 6 bases. The germline V and J ends were trimmed by 4 bases and 1 base, with 12 bases remaining between them. Germline V gene sequence: CDR1 SGHRS, CDR2 YFSETQ. The CDR3 contains 14 residues. The CDR3 DNA reads as TGCGCCAGCAGCGATTCCGGGGGATCCTACGAGCAGTACTTC. It is translated as CASSDSGGSYEQYF.

The V call is TRBV6-5, the J call TRBJ2-1; TRBD1 might be the D (6 bases). The CDR3 spans 13 residues. Trimming took off 10 bases at V and 6 bases at J, with 16 bases between the two ends. Germline CDR1 MNHEY, CDR2 SVGAGI. Here the CDR3 reads CATRTDQGNEQFF. CDR3 nucleotide sequence: TGTGCCACCAGGACAGACCAGGGCAATGAGCAGTTCTTC.

The J gene is TRBJ1-2, the V gene TRBV11-2; 7 bases map to TRBD1. The ends lost 0 bases at V and 8 bases at J; junction bases unmatched: 9. This CDR3 is 15 amino acids long. Germline values: CDR1 SGHAT, CDR2 FQNNGV. In nucleotides, the CDR3 is TGTGCCAGCAGCTTAGATCCCACAGGGGCCGACGGCTACACCTTC. Protein: CASSLDPTGADGYTF.

This clone appeared a few times. The chain joins TRBV6-5 to TRBJ1-1; 9 bases match TRBD1. Germline CDR1 and CDR2: MNHEY and SVGAGI. V gave up 0 bases and J gave up 5 bases; unmatched junction bases: 7. The CDR3 is 16 amino acids. The CDR3, as DNA: TGTGCCAGCAGTTACTCGAGCTGGGACAGGGCTACTGAAGCTTTCTTT. The encoded protein is CASSYSSWDRATEAFF.

The chain employs TRBV19 and TRBJ1-2; 11 bases align to TRBD1. The CDR3 consists of 14 residues. The V gene's germline CDR1 is LNHDA and CDR2 SQIVND (reference sequence). The V gene end was trimmed by 8 bases and the J gene end by 4 bases; junction bases not matched to a gene: 6. CDR3 loop: CASAGQGAPYGYTF. In DNA form, the CDR3 reads TGTGCCAGTGCAGGACAGGGGGCACCCTATGGCTACACCTTC.

The chain has TRBV25-1 and TRBJ1-5; a weak D match, TRBD1 (5 bases). The V gene lost 6 bases and the J gene lost 5 bases, with 20 bases spanning the gap. Germline values: CDR1 MGHDK, CDR2 SYGVNS. The CDR3 loop spans 16 amino acids. The CDR3 nucleotides are TGTGCCAGCAGACCTGGGGGAGGGTTTACCGATCAGCCCCAGCATTTT. It translates to CASRPGGGFTDQPQHF.

The count of this clone is one. The chain combines TRBV7-9 with TRBJ1-1, with D possibly matching TRBD1 (5 bases). The germline V gene has CDR1 SEHNR and CDR2 FQNEAQ (reference sequence). V was cut by 5 bases and J by 1 base, with 11 bases left in between. This CDR3 contains 14 residues. The CDR3 DNA reads as TGTGCCAGCAGCCCCCGCCAGGGGAACACTGAAGCTTTCTTT. It is translated as CASSPRQGNTEAFF.

The chain links TRBV9 to TRBJ2-1, with 9 bases fitting TRBD2. After removal of 0 bases from V and 9 bases from J, the junction contained 7 bases not matched to a gene. Looked up from germline, CDR1 is SGDLS and CDR2 is YYNGEE. The CDR3 length is 15 residues. The CDR3 sequence: CASSVVASGAGEQFF. CDR3 coding DNA: TGTGCCAGCAGCGTAGTGGCTAGCGGGGCAGGTGAGCAGTTCTTC.

The chain combines TRBV5-4 with TRBJ2-1; TRBD1 aligns across 10 bases. V shed 4 bases, J shed 6 bases, and the junction held 10 bases outside the gene matches. CDR1 and CDR2 from the germline V gene are SGHNT and YYREEE (reference sequence). The CDR3 has 16 residues. The CDR3 spells CASSEGGGQGSNEQFF. As DNA, the CDR3 is TGTGCCAGCAGCGAAGGTGGGGGACAGGGGAGCAATGAGCAGTTCTTC.

This clone showed up just once. This rearrangement joins TRBV15 to TRBJ1-4, with D possibly TRBD1 on 6 matching bases. The CDR3 length is 15 residues. V lost 6 bases and J lost 6, with 17 bases in between. Per the germline V gene, CDR1 is LNHNV and CDR2 is YYDKDF (reference sequence). The CDR3 sequence: CATRPVRAGDEKLFF. CDR3 coding DNA: TGTGCCACCAGACCGGTTCGGGCAGGGGATGAAAAACTGTTTTTT.

The J gene is TRBJ2-2, the V gene TRBV5-1, with D unresolved. V was cut by 2 bases and J by 3 bases, with 11 bases left in between. The CDR3 is 15 amino acids. In germline, CDR1 is SGHRS, CDR2 YFSETQ. CDR3 DNA sequence: TGCGCCAGCAGCTTCGCAAGGCAGGACACCGGGGAGCTGTTTTTT. Its protein product is CASSFARQDTGELFF.

This clone was recorded a few times. This rearrangement joins TRBV29-1 to TRBJ1-1, with D possibly matching TRBD1 (6 bases). Germline V gene sequence: CDR1 SQVTM, CDR2 ANQGSEA. V was shortened by 7 bases and J by 4 bases, with 10 bases between the two germline ends. CDR3 length: 11 residues. DNA of the CDR3: TGCAGCGCCCAGGGGAGCACTGAAGCTTTCTTT. Amino acids: CSAQGSTEAFF.